This T cell receptor (beta chain) was sequenced for a study of shared clonotypes between healthy human individuals. Study findings and constraints: A reduction in generation probabilities was seen for non-shared clonotypes relative to those shared by all four donors.

V lost 3 bases and J 7 bases, leaving 13 bases between the germline ends. The CDR3 contains 14 residues. Germline V CDR1 and CDR2: MRHNA, SNTAGT. Deep-level assay runs were performed. Assay used: immunoSEQ multiplex PCR; TCRdb lists only in-frame clones, some missing. The sample has some 2,400,000 clones; about 94% are singletons. Concerning this clone itself: Its antigen is unknown.

The chain carries TRBV6-4 and TRBJ2-1, with D tentatively TRBD1 (6 bases). The sequenced sample was naive CD4+ T cells sorted from blood. Subset denoted: CD45RA+ positively selected. The clonotype originates from a man between 18 and 29 years old in good health. CDR3 region: CASSENYQGNEQFF. The DNA for the CDR3 is TGTGCCAGCAGTGAGAACTACCAGGGGAATGAGCAGTTCTTC.